This T cell receptor beta chain was recovered during a study of technical replicates of blood from several donors. V lost 2 bases to trimming and J lost 6 bases; unmatched junction nucleotides: 11. The CDR3 runs to 16 residues. Germline V gene lookup returns CDR1 MRHNA and CDR2 SNTAGT. Here immunoSEQ multiplex PCR was the method, and the copy in TCRdb shows in-frame clones only, minus some. The data contain tens of thousands of clones, roughly 98% of them singletons. The chain is built from TRBV6-4 and TRBJ2-3; 7 bases are shared with TRBD2. Material: T cells isolated from PBMCs. The sequence was collected from a human donor in good health. DNA for the CDR3: TGTGCCAGCAGTGACGGGGCGGGAGTCAATCGGGATACGCAGTATTTT. It codes for CASSDGAGVNRDTQYF.